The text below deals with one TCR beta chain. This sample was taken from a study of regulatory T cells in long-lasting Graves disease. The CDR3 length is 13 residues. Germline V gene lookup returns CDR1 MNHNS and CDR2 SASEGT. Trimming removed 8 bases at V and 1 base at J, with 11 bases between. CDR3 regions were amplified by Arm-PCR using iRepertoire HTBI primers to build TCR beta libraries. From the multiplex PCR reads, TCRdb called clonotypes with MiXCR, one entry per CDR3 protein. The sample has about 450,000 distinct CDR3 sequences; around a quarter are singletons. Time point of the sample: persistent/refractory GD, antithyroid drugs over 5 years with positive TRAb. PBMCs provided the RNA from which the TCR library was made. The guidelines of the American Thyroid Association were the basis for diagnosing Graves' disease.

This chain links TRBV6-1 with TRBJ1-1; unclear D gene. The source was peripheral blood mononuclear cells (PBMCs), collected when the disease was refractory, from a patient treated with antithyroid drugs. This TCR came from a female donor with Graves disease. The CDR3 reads CASLGPWNTEAFF. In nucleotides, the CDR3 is TGTGCCAGCCTTGGGCCGTGGAACACTGAAGCTTTCTTT.